This T cell receptor (beta chain) is from a study of PD-L1 blockade in urothelial cancer. From germline, CDR1 is MNHNS and CDR2 SASEGT. This CDR3 comprises 13 residues. Trimming shortened V by 3 bases and J by 3 bases, and 6 bases separated the two germline ends. Described time point: pretreatment peripheral blood. Pretreatment and on-treatment samples were taken, numbering 1 to 8 per patient. The repertoire was sequenced with immunoSEQ multiplex PCR; TCRdb's copy has only in-frame clones and lacks some. The sample carries tens of thousands of clones, 70% to 90% recorded once. The TCR originated in a man in his fifties or sixties with urothelial cancer. This sequence joins TRBV6-1 and TRBJ1-5; D remains ambiguous. The input for sequencing was PBMCs, taken around atezolizumab (anti-PD-L1) treatment. As DNA, the CDR3 is TGTGCCAGCAGTGAGCAGAACAATCAGCCCCAGCATTTT. Translation gives CASSEQNNQPQHF.